The sequence of this TCR beta chain was determined in a study of low-dose radiotherapy and immunotherapy resistance in tumors. Study overall: Cohort 1 got 0.5 Gy per fraction every 2 weeks, 6.5 Gy in total.

This clonotype was observed at least ten times. CDR1 is MDHEN and CDR2 is SYDVKM in the germline V gene. The CDR3 has 12 amino acids. Between the trimmed V and J ends, which lost 6 bases and 3 bases, there was a span of 5 bases. TRAV- and TRBV-specific primers primed first-strand cDNA, covering alpha and beta chains. The authors amplified TCRs for 15 to 25 PCR cycles with a constant-region primer and a V-primer adapter. TCRdb used MiXCR to reprocess the reads, holding one entry per CDR3 protein. The sample lists some 71,000 distinct CDR3 sequences; approximately 31% were seen once. The time point was: before trial treatment. Ipilimumab, nivolumab, aspirin, low-dose cyclophosphamide and low-dose radiotherapy were administered to donors.

Sequencing used PBMCs, obtained before treatment. This TCR was recovered from a female donor with ovarian cancer. The chain joins TRBV28 to TRBJ1-4; no clear D gene. As DNA, the CDR3 is TGTGCCAGCAGCCCTCCTAATGAAAAACTGTTTTTT. Translation: CASSPPNEKLFF.